This TCR beta chain was documented in a study of blood T cell repertoires in COVID-19. Looking at the study overall: Sites in the United States, Italy and Spain provided acute and convalescent COVID-19 samples. Nucleic acid was either cDNA or gDNA, and it came from T cells, B-cell-depleted T cells, or PBMCs.

As originally analysed: Amplification from reference gene primers served as the basis for estimated nucleated cell counts. Sequencing was performed with immunoSEQ multiplex PCR; in TCRdb, only in-frame clones are kept and a portion is missing. V and J calls and clone size follow that table, whereas D and trimming were derived from the DNA. The sample yields about 370,000 clones, 80% to 90% seen once. Sequenced input: peripheral blood. The TCR sequence derives from a woman aged 25 to 39 with COVID-19, enrolled during active disease.

The chain's CDR3 is CASSSASGNPYEQYV. CDR3 DNA: TGTGCCAGCAGCTCTGCTAGCGGGAACCCCTACGAGCAGTACGTC. The genes are TRBV3-1 (or the pseudogene TRBV3-2) and TRBJ2-7; 9 nucleotides align to TRBD2. This CDR3 spans 15 amino acids. J gave up 2 bases and V 5 bases, and 7 bases lay outside the gene matches. Germline V gives CDR1 LGHDT, CDR2 YNNKEL (reference sequence).